This T cell receptor (beta chain) originates from a study of shared clonotypes between healthy human individuals. It was into CD45RA+ naive and CD45RA-negative memory subsets that the CD4+ cells were split. The repertoire was sequenced with immunoSEQ multiplex PCR; TCRdb's copy has only in-frame clones and lacks some. The profile shows millions of clones, approximately 92% of them singletons. The CDR3 contains 13 residues. With 8 bases removed from V and 3 bases from J, the gap between germline ends came to 14 bases. Per germline, CDR1 MNHEY and CDR2 SMNVEV (reference sequence). The sequence was collected from a man between 18 and 35 years old in good health. The J gene is TRBJ2-7, the V gene TRBV27; D perhaps matches TRBD1 (5 bases). Specimen: naive CD4+ T cells sorted from blood. Subset here: CD45RA+ positively selected. CDR3 protein: CASGMTEYYEQYF. DNA of the CDR3: TGTGCCAGCGGAATGACAGAGTACTACGAGCAGTACTTC.